This TCR beta chain was sequenced for a study of siplizumab effects on memory and regulatory T cells (dated by TCRdb to between 2018 and 2021). About the study as a whole: The study looked at the effect of siplizumab, an anti-CD2 antibody, on alloreactive T-cell subsets in allogeneic mixed lymphocyte reactions made from human PBMCs. Overall study outcomes, separate from this receptor: The cumulative frequency of alloreactive sequences traceable to unstimulated CD4+ memory T cells was significantly reduced by siplizumab. Among mappable alloreactive CD4+ clones, an average Treg-derived fraction of 68.8% was observed with siplizumab, compared with roughly 27% in control reactions. About 75-97% of proliferating CD4+ or CD8+ clones could not be given a naive or memory phenotype. Because sequences below about 10^-5 frequency were poorly captured, only a minor fraction of alloreactive clones could be mapped to unstimulated subsets. Whether proliferating Tregs from siplizumab cultures were suppressive was not functionally confirmed. Unstimulated naive T cells appeared more diverse than memory T cells, and naive cells seemed to contribute substantially to the alloresponse.

Additional sequencing covered unstimulated subsets from a few donor pairs, namely CD8+ effector memory, CD4+ naive, CD8+ TEMRA, CD4+ memory and CD8+ naive. Sorted unstimulated T cells and proliferating T cells recovered from mixed lymphocyte reactions underwent TCRbeta CDR3 sequencing. Fresh whole blood from fewer than 11 HLA-typed healthy donors was used as the source from which PBMCs were isolated. The library was prepared using the immunoSEQ multiplex PCR assay. Each sample had 80,000 to 100,000 TCR templates assayed by the deep sequencing platform. Genomic DNA extracted from sorted T cells was used for TCRbeta CDR3 sequencing. The paper's processing steps were these. The R programming language was used for clonal analysis of the TCRbeta CDR3 data. Unstimulated samples were compared with post-reaction CFSE-low samples to define alloreactive CD4+ and CD8+ clones. Regulatory or non-regulatory origin of alloreactive CD4+ clones was assigned by matching sequences to the sorted unstimulated Treg and non-Treg repertoires. TCRdb's version of the immuneACCESS table is confined to in-frame rearrangements and falls short of the full clone set. An unresolved V gene accounts for under half of the shortfall where checked; the remainder is of unknown origin. The V and J calls and clone size are taken from that table; D and trimming were inferred from the DNA. A total of 60,000 to 80,000 clones appear in this sample, over 65% of them only once. The ten largest clonotypes hold approximately 4% of the sample.

At the junction V is shortened by 2 bases and J by 7 bases, with 10 bases in between. CDR1 and CDR2, looked up from the germline V gene (reference sequence), are SGHNT and YYREEE. Its CDR3 holds 14 amino acids, cysteine through phenylalanine. The entry retains the CDR3 DNA only, 42 bases that are in frame from base 1. Remarks on this clone: What antigen it recognizes has not been identified. The record has no base qualities; no much larger clone is one base away.

The rearranged segments are TRBV5-4 and TRBJ1-6; D gene: possibly TRBD1, on 5 matching bases. Sequencing was done on a sample of memory CD4+ T cells sorted from blood. The sample's cell subset or site label, decoded: unstimulated CD4+ memory T cells. The receptor's source is a human donor in good health. The nucleotide sequence is TGTGCCAGCAGCTTTGGGGGGTTGAATTCACCCCTCCACTTT. Translated, it gives CASSFGGLNSPLHF.